Sequencing of this T cell receptor (beta chain) was carried out in a study of vaccination effects on CD4 cells after COVID-19. Study context: Samples taken from a few convalescent patients early and late after vaccination were obtained. Post-vaccine specimens arrived a median 72 days past the second dose. Study-wide results and limits: Marked clonal contraction of infection- and vaccine-induced clones was seen late after vaccination. In convalescents, post-vaccine spike-reactive clones were mainly new clones induced by vaccination.

With regard to this clone: Its matching antigen is unknown.

Germline V lookup: CDR1 DFQATT, CDR2 SNEGSKA (reference sequence). This CDR3 has 11 residues. The repertoire was sequenced with immunoSEQ multiplex PCR; TCRdb's copy has only in-frame clones and lacks some. This table has over 35,000 clones, less than 85% appearing once. Subsequent to a culture period of 10 to 11 days, CD4+ T cells were isolated. This person's SARS-CoV-2 infection, confirmed by PCR, occurred between March and December 2020. The participants, recipients of two vaccine doses, got either BNT162b2 or mRNA-1273. Sequenced material: CD4+ T cells from PBMCs cultured without peptide, taken after COVID-19 vaccination. This sequence originates from a human donor who had a prior SARS-CoV-2 infection. The gene calls are TRBV20-1 and TRBJ2-5, with D possibly matching TRBD2 (5 bases). CDR3 nucleotide sequence: TGCACTGGACTTACGGCCGAGACCCAGTACTTC. It is translated as CTGLTAETQYF.